This passage covers 11 T cell receptor beta chains from one sample sequenced in a study of cytomegalovirus exposure and HLA in healthy donors. PCR involved 60 Vbeta and 13 Jbeta primers. Profiling relied on immunoSEQ multiplex PCR, and the TCRdb table lists in-frame clones only, not all of them. Seen here are about 130,000 clones, about 69% observed once, and the top ten hold roughly 3.1%. The specimen was PBMCs. The receptors originated from a man aged 30 to 45 in good health and CMV-seronegative.

Comment on this clone: One end of the junction fails to match germline, which may point to a read error. The V call is TRBV27, the J call TRBJ1-2; D might be TRBD1 (6 bases). The CDR3 runs 12 residues. Germline V gives CDR1 MNHEY, CDR2 SMNVEV (reference sequence). The CDR3 is CASRGGAYGYTF. For the CDR3, the DNA is TGTGCAAGCAGGGGAGGGGCCTATGGCTACACCTTC.

A single count supports this clone. This sequence joins TRBV6-5 and TRBJ2-1; D may be TRBD2 (6 bases). CDR3 size: 13 residues. Germline V lookup: CDR1 MNHEY, CDR2 SVGAGI. V lost 5 bases to trimming and J lost 7 bases, with 12 bases between them. CDR3 DNA sequence: TGTGCCAGCAGTGCGGGACGGGGAAATGAGCAGTTCTTC. It is translated as CASSAGRGNEQFF.

The chain links TRBV5-6 to TRBJ1-3, with D possibly matching TRBD1 (5 bases). The V gene's germline CDR1 is SGHDT and CDR2 YYEEEE. The CDR3 has 17 residues. V lost 1 base to trimming and J lost 0 bases, with 14 bases between them. This CDR3 is CASSLYLGPDSGNTIYF. The CDR3 coding sequence is TGTGCCAGCAGCTTGTACCTGGGGCCAGACTCTGGAAACACCATATATTTT.

Worth noting for this clone: A far larger clone differs by one base, so this is likely a read error. The CDR3 region is CASSQDGGAGANVMTF. DNA for the CDR3: TGTGCCAGCAGCCAAGATGGGGGGGCTGGGGCCAACGTCATGACTTTC. This chain links TRBV4-2 with TRBJ2-6; a weak D match, TRBD2 (7 bases). The CDR3 extends over 16 amino acids. Germline V gene lookup returns CDR1 LGHNA and CDR2 YNFKEQ.

The rearrangement links TRBV11-2 to TRBJ1-1, with a possible D match to TRBD1 (6 bases). The CDR3 length is 16 residues. Germline CDR1 SGHAT, CDR2 FQNNGV. V was trimmed by 5 bases and J by 4 bases, leaving 20 bases between them. CDR3 sequence (DNA): TGTGCCAGCAGCCCAACCCCGGGACACCTGGCCACTGAAGCTTTCTTT. This encodes CASSPTPGHLATEAFF.

The CDR3 here is CASSTGLNTDTQYF. The CDR3 DNA reads TGTGCCAGCAGCACCGGACTAAACACAGATACGCAGTATTTT. This chain joins TRBV5-4 and TRBJ2-3; the D gene is possibly TRBD2 (6 bases). The germline gives CDR1 SGHNT, CDR2 YYREEE (reference sequence). Trimming cost V 4 bases and J 2 bases, with 11 bases left between them. This CDR3 contains 14 residues.

V gene TRBV6-4 combines with J gene TRBJ2-7, with 9 positions matching TRBD1. The CDR3 spans 16 residues. After removal of 0 bases from V and 5 bases from J, the junction contained 8 bases not matched to a gene. The germline CDR1 and CDR2 sequences are MRHNA and SNTAGT. The CDR3 DNA follows: TGTGCCAGCAGTGACTCGCCCGGGACAGGGTCCCACGAGCAGTACTTC. Translated: CASSDSPGTGSHEQYF.

This rearrangement joins TRBV9 to TRBJ2-7; maybe TRBD2 (5 bases). The CDR3 totals 14 residues. Germline CDR1 is SGDLS and CDR2 is YYNGEE. V was cut by 0 bases and J by 6 bases, with 13 bases left in between. The CDR3 sequence is CASSVAERAGEQYF. CDR3 in DNA: TGTGCCAGCAGCGTAGCAGAGCGTGCGGGCGAGCAGTACTTC.

The chain has TRBV27 and TRBJ2-1; tentative D call: TRBD2 (6 bases). The CDR3 is 16 residues long. Trimming took 4 bases from V and 0 from J, leaving 13 bases between them. Germline V CDR1 and CDR2: MNHEY, SMNVEV (reference sequence). CDR3 in DNA: TGTGCCAGCAGTTGGCGGGGCGGTCCCTCCTACAATGAGCAGTTCTTC. Protein product: CASSWRGGPSYNEQFF.

The CDR3 loop is CASSLAGGSGNTIYF. The CDR3, as DNA: TGCGCCAGCAGCTTGGCGGGGGGCTCTGGAAACACCATATATTTT. J is TRBJ1-3 and V is TRBV5-1; weak D call: TRBD1 (5 bases). The CDR3 contains 15 residues. Between the trimmed V and J ends, which lost 0 bases and 0 bases, there was a span of 7 bases. Germline CDR1 reads SGHRS; CDR2 reads YFSETQ.

This rearrangement joins TRBV11-3 to TRBJ2-3; 7 nucleotides match TRBD2. Germline loops: CDR1 SGHNT, CDR2 YENEEA. There are 14 residues in the CDR3. V was clipped by 1 base and J by 3 bases; unmatched bases: 1. The CDR3 DNA follows: TGTGCCAGCAGCTTAGGGGAGGGGACAGATACGCAGTATTTT. Its translation: CASSLGEGTDTQYF.